Reported below is one T cell receptor (beta chain). The data were taken from a study of blood T cell repertoires in COVID-19. Study information: T cells, B-cell-depleted T cells, or PBMCs supplied cDNA or gDNA.

Patients from Seattle were sampled longitudinally, starting during active infection. In the authors' methods: Scientists estimated how many nucleated cells there were by amplifying reference gene primers. The repertoire was sequenced with immunoSEQ multiplex PCR; TCRdb's copy has only in-frame clones and lacks some. V, J and clone size reflect that table, while D and trimming were determined from the DNA. This repertoire shows under 450,000 clones, approximately 86% found once; its top ten account for just over 7%. The germline CDR1 and CDR2 sequences are LGHDT and YNNKEL (reference sequence). V was clipped by 1 base and J by 3 bases; unmatched bases: 0. The CDR3 covers 16 residues.

The specimen sequenced was peripheral blood. The TCR was taken from a woman aged 60-75 years with COVID-19, enrolled during active disease. The rearrangement uses TRBV3-1 (or the pseudogene TRBV3-2) and TRBJ1-6; the match to TRBD1 covers 10 bases. CDR3 nucleotide sequence: TGTGCCAGCAGCCAAGGGGACAGGGGCTATAATTCACCCCTCCACTTT. Protein: CASSQGDRGYNSPLHF.